The clone carrying this TCR beta chain was recorded once. The sample belongs to a study of blood T cell repertoires in COVID-19. The CDR3 has 11 amino acids. Generated by immunoSEQ multiplex PCR, the TCRdb table keeps only in-frame clones and is missing some. The sample has about 190,000 clones, 65% to 80% seen once. Clinical histories supplied by participants themselves formed the basis of cohort assignment. The TCR sequence derives from a woman in her forties or fifties with acute COVID-19. V and J are TRBV21-1 and TRBJ2-4; no check of the table's D call, TRBD1, against the DNA was made. TRBV21-1 counts as a pseudogene. The source material was PBMCs or T cells enriched from blood (not recorded which). CDR3: CASSPRTETYF. The CDR3 nucleotides are TGTGCCAGCAGCCCTCGGACAGAAACCTACTTC.